This T cell receptor beta chain originates from a study of T cell changes during pregnancy in multiple sclerosis. Generated by immunoSEQ multiplex PCR, the TCRdb table keeps only in-frame clones and is missing some. The data contain approximately 30,000 clones, roughly 86% of them singletons. CDR1 and CDR2 (germline): SGHVS, FNYEAQ. Trimming took 4 bases from V and 5 from J; bases not matched to a gene: 5. The length of the CDR3 is 16 residues. This TCR was sampled from a female donor with multiple sclerosis, enrolled in a pregnancy study. This specimen was CD8+ T cells from peripheral blood mononuclear cells, taken in the first trimester of pregnancy. The V gene is TRBV7-6, the J gene TRBJ2-7, with 16 nucleotides matching TRBD2. The CDR3 sequence: CASSSGLAGGYDEQYF. The CDR3 DNA is TGTGCCAGCAGCTCGGGACTAGCGGGAGGGTACGACGAGCAGTACTTC. The whole variable domain, remainder taken from reference TRBV7-6 and TRBJ2-7, is GAGVSQSPRYKVTKRGQDVALRCDPISGHVSLYWYRQALGQGPEFLTYFNYEAQQDKSGLPNDRFSAERPEGSISTLTIQRTEQRDSAMYRCASSSGLAGGYDEQYFGPGTRLTVT.